The 27 T cell receptor beta chains in this list originate from one sample, sequenced in a study of molecular identifiers for immune sequencing clone quantification. A single record per CDR3 protein comes from TCRdb applying MiXCR to the PCR reads. The sample has about 320,000 distinct CDR3 sequences; over 20% are singletons. Sample: naive CD8+ T cells from blood, with Jurkat cell RNA spiked in. Subset denoted: FACS-sorted CD8+CD4-CCR7+CD45RA+ naive T cells. The receptors here all came from a human donor in good health. Some libraries in this study had Jurkat cell RNA spiked in.

This clonotype showed up many times. V and J are TRBV11-2 and TRBJ2-3; tentatively, D is TRBD1 (5 bases). Trimming shortened V by 4 bases and J by 3 bases, and 5 bases separated the two germline ends. The CDR3 is 12 residues long. Germline V gene sequence: CDR1 SGHAT, CDR2 FQNNGV. As DNA, the CDR3 is TGTGCCAGCAGCTACAGGACAGATACGCAGTATTTT. It is translated as CASSYRTDTQYF. The whole variable domain, filled in from reference TRBV11-2 and TRBJ2-3, reads EAGVAQSPRYKIIEKRQSVAFWCNPISGHATLYWYQQILGQGPKLLIQFQNNGVVDDSQLPKDRFSAERLKGVDSTLKIQPAKLEDSAVYLCASSYRTDTQYFGPGTRLTVL.

This clonotype was observed at least ten times. The rearrangement uses TRBV30 and TRBJ2-7; tentatively, D is TRBD1 or TRBD2 (6 bases each). V was pared by 2 bases and J by 12 bases, with 14 bases between. This CDR3 spans 11 amino acids. Germline V gene data show CDR1 as GTSNPN and CDR2 as SVGIG (reference sequence). This chain's CDR3 is CAWSTEGGPYF. In nucleotides, the CDR3 is TGTGCCTGGAGTACAGAGGGGGGACCGTACTTC.

Note on this clonotype: This sequence may be a read error, since a much larger clone differs from it by one base. The genes are TRBV27 and TRBJ1-1; D not resolved. V shed 4 bases and J shed 6 bases, with 9 bases lying between them. Germline CDR1 reads MNHEY; CDR2 reads SMNVEV (reference sequence). The CDR3 covers 12 residues. CDR3 in amino acids: CASSSPPAEAFF. DNA for the CDR3: TGTGCCAGCAGTTCCCCGCCGGCTGAAGCTTTCTTT.

This clonotype was seen repeatedly, ten times or more. The V gene is TRBV5-6, the J gene TRBJ1-1; D may be TRBD1 (6 bases). The CDR3 spans 16 residues. V was shortened by 1 base and J by 0 bases, with 13 bases between the two germline ends. Germline lookup yields CDR1 SGHDT and CDR2 YYEEEE. This chain's CDR3 is CASSLYPDRLNTEAFF. Written as DNA, the CDR3 is TGTGCCAGCAGCTTGTACCCCGACAGGTTGAACACTGAAGCTTTCTTT.

The chain recombines TRBV27 with TRBJ2-5; TRBD1 might be the D (5 bases). The germline CDR1 and CDR2 sequences are MNHEY and SMNVEV (reference sequence). The CDR3 has 15 residues. V lost 3 bases and J 5 bases, leaving 16 bases between the germline ends. CDR3 nucleotides: TGTGCCAGCAGTTTGAGTTCCACAGGTGATGAGACCCAGTACTTC. Amino acids: CASSLSSTGDETQYF.

Points on this clonotype: A read error is possible here, since a much larger clone lies one base away. The chain combines TRBV7-9 with TRBJ2-2; 8 bases fit TRBD1. Germline loops: CDR1 SEHNR, CDR2 FQNEAQ (reference sequence). The CDR3 is 17 residues long. The CDR3 region has the DNA TGTGCCGGCAGCAATAATGGACCAGGGGGCCCCACCGGGGAGCTGTTTTTT. Translation gives CAGSNNGPGGPTGELFF.

This clonotype was recorded many times. V and J are TRBV20-1 and TRBJ1-5; possible D gene TRBD1, 6 bases. The CDR3 extends over 16 amino acids. V lost 0 bases and J lost 1, with 13 bases in between. Looked up from germline, CDR1 is DFQATT and CDR2 is SNEGSKA (reference sequence). The CDR3 DNA reads TGCAGTGCTAGAGATGTGGGGGCAGTAAGCAATCAGCCCCAGCATTTT. It is translated as CSARDVGAVSNQPQHF.

Points on this clonotype: The CDR3 does not end in the conserved phenylalanine or tryptophan, so this is likely a read error. J is TRBJ2-6 and V is TRBV7-9; D perhaps matches TRBD1 (6 bases). V was cut by 0 bases and J by 4 bases, with 10 bases left in between. The CDR3 covers 16 residues. Looked up from germline, CDR1 is SEHNR and CDR2 is FQNEAQ (reference sequence). CDR3 coding DNA: TGTGCCAGCAGCTTAGCCCAAGGGACAGGGGCCAACGTCCTGACTCTC. Translated, it gives CASSLAQGTGANVLTL.

This clonotype came up many times. This rearrangement joins TRBV7-9 to TRBJ2-5; D assignment may be TRBD1 or TRBD2 (6 bases each). The CDR3 extends over 13 amino acids. The germline V gene has CDR1 SEHNR and CDR2 FQNEAQ (reference sequence). V lost 5 bases and J lost 4, with 11 bases in between. The DNA of the CDR3 is TGTGCCAGCAGCCCGAAGGGGGGAGAGACCCAGTACTTC. Translated, it gives CASSPKGGETQYF.

The gene calls are TRBV4-3 and TRBJ1-2; 9 bases map to TRBD1. The CDR3 totals 14 residues. J was trimmed by 2 bases and V by 4 bases; bases with no gene match: 2. Germline assignment: CDR1 LGHNA and CDR2 YSLEER. The CDR3 protein is CASSPGQGNYGYTF. The CDR3 nucleotides read TGCGCCAGCAGCCCTGGACAGGGGAACTATGGCTACACCTTC.

This clonotype was recorded many times. V gene TRBV5-6 combines with J gene TRBJ1-1, with D unresolved. V lost 0 bases and J 3 bases, leaving 9 bases between the germline ends. This CDR3 has 14 amino acids. CDR1 is SGHDT and CDR2 is YYEEEE in the germline V gene. CDR3 region: CASSLEEDYTEAFF. CDR3 coding DNA: TGTGCCAGCAGCTTGGAGGAGGATTACACTGAAGCTTTCTTT.

V usage is TRBV19 and J usage is TRBJ2-7, with TRBD1 matching 7 bases. After removal of 4 bases from V and 3 bases from J, the junction contained 12 bases not matched to a gene. The CDR3 sequence is 16 residues long. The germline V gene has CDR1 LNHDA and CDR2 SQIVND (reference sequence). The DNA of the CDR3 is TGTGCCAGTAGTACCGACCGGGACAGAAGAAACTACGAGCAGTACTTC. This sequence encodes CASSTDRDRRNYEQYF.

Ten or more counts support this clonotype. V and J are TRBV20-1 and TRBJ1-2; no clear D. Germline V CDR1 and CDR2: DFQATT, SNEGSKA (reference sequence). CDR3 size: 12 residues. Trimming left V 1 base short and J 3 bases short, with 6 bases between. The CDR3 is CSARGRDYGYTF. CDR3 nucleotides: TGCAGTGCTAGAGGCAGAGACTATGGCTACACCTTC.

As for this clonotype: A much larger clone differs by one base, so this may be a read error. This likely comes from a read error, as the CDR3 has no conserved phenylalanine or tryptophan at its end. The V gene is TRBV29-1, the J gene TRBJ2-2; weak D call: TRBD2 (5 bases). The CDR3 is made up of 12 amino acids. V was trimmed by 3 bases and J by 7 bases, leaving 9 bases between them. CDR1 and CDR2 (germline): SQVTM, ANQGSEA. CDR3 nucleotide sequence: TGCAGCGTTGAGAGGGATGACGGGGAGCTGTTTCTT. This sequence encodes CSVERDDGELFL.

At least ten counts were recorded for this clonotype. The chain employs TRBV20-1 and TRBJ1-6, with a weak D call TRBD1 (6 bases). From germline, CDR1 is DFQATT and CDR2 SNEGSKA (reference sequence). V was pared by 0 bases and J by 6 bases, with 15 bases between. The CDR3 sequence is 16 residues long. The CDR3 nucleotides read TGCAGTGCTAGAGATTTGGGAGCCAGGGGTAATTCACCCCTCCACTTT. Residues: CSARDLGARGNSPLHF.

This clonotype was seen at least ten times. This rearrangement joins TRBV27 to TRBJ2-7, with D perhaps TRBD2 (6 bases). Germline loops: CDR1 MNHEY, CDR2 SMNVEV (reference sequence). The CDR3 is 13 residues long. Trimming pared 2 bases from V and 5 bases from J, leaving 10 bases between. The CDR3 here is CASSLAGSHEQYF. The CDR3 DNA reads TGTGCCAGCAGTTTAGCGGGGAGCCACGAGCAGTACTTC.

This clonotype was found a few times. This chain's CDR3 is CASSFAGTANSNQPQHF. The CDR3 DNA reads as TGTGCCAGCAGCTTCGCCGGGACGGCGAATAGCAATCAGCCCCAGCATTTT. The V gene is TRBV11-3, the J gene TRBJ1-5, with a weak D call TRBD1 (5 bases). The V end lost 3 bases, the J end lost 0 bases, and 15 bases lay between the germline ends. This CDR3 region has 17 residues. Germline values: CDR1 SGHNT, CDR2 YENEEA.

This clonotype has ten or more counts. This chain links TRBV5-4 with TRBJ1-1, with a tentative D call TRBD1 (5 bases). Deletions cut 1 base from V and 2 bases from J, with 18 bases between. The CDR3 consists of 17 residues. Germline CDR1 SGHNT, CDR2 YYREEE (reference sequence). CDR3 nucleotide sequence: TGTGCCAGCAGCTTGAAGGTGGGGGGGGGAGAAAACACTGAAGCTTTCTTT. Translating gives CASSLKVGGGENTEAFF.

This clonotype occurred many times. The chain recombines TRBV19 with TRBJ1-1; a weak D match, TRBD1 (6 bases). Trimming took 3 bases from V and 0 from J, leaving 11 bases between them. Germline loops: CDR1 LNHDA, CDR2 SQIVND (reference sequence). The CDR3 consists of 15 residues. CDR3 nucleotide sequence: TGTGCCAGTAGTATTTTTGACAGGATGAACACTGAAGCTTTCTTT. It encodes CASSIFDRMNTEAFF.

The rearrangement joins TRBV9 to TRBJ2-2, with D perhaps TRBD1 or TRBD2 (5 bases each). The V gene lost 4 bases and the J gene lost 7 bases, with 20 bases spanning the gap. The CDR3 sequence is 16 residues long. Germline CDR1 reads SGDLS; CDR2 reads YYNGEE. The DNA of the CDR3 is TGTGCCAGCAGCATCTCCGGGACCACGTCCAGCGGGGAGCTGTTTTTT. It yields the protein CASSISGTTSSGELFF.

Remarks on this clonotype: With a much larger clone just one base away, this may be a read error. This sequence joins TRBV12-5 and TRBJ1-2; weak D call: TRBD1 (5 bases). The CDR3 is 12 residues long. Germline CDR1 reads LGHNT; CDR2 reads FRNRAP. CDR3: CASGRDSYGYAF. CDR3 nucleotide sequence: TGTGCTAGTGGTAGAGACAGTTATGGCTACGCCTTC.

Many counts were recorded for this clonotype. The chain employs TRBV27 and TRBJ1-5, with no clear D. From germline, CDR1 is MNHEY and CDR2 SMNVEV (reference sequence). V lost 6 bases and J 0 bases, leaving 6 bases between the germline ends. The CDR3 has 13 residues. CDR3 amino acids: CASSPYSNQPQHF. Written as DNA, the CDR3 is TGTGCCAGCAGCCCTTATAGCAATCAGCCCCAGCATTTT.

Note on this clonotype: Being one base from a much bigger clone, this may be a read error. V gene TRBV7-9 combines with J gene TRBJ1-5; D remains ambiguous. Trimming pared 7 bases from V and 4 bases from J, leaving 14 bases between. CDR3 length: 14 amino acids. CDR1 and CDR2 from the germline V gene are SEHNR and FQNEAQ (reference sequence). The CDR3 DNA is TGTGCCAGCAATTCTACACGGCAGAATCAGCCCCAGCATTTT. Translated: CASNSTRQNQPQHF.

This clonotype was observed at least ten times. The chain employs TRBV6-5 and TRBJ2-3, with TRBD2 as a possible D gene (5 bases). V lost 4 bases and J lost 0, with 5 bases in between. There are 13 residues in the CDR3. Germline V gene sequence: CDR1 MNHEY, CDR2 SVGAGI. The CDR3 spells CASSWTSTDTQYF. The CDR3 DNA is TGTGCCAGCAGTTGGACTAGCACAGATACGCAGTATTTT.

This clonotype came up many times. V gene TRBV7-9 combines with J gene TRBJ2-7, with TRBD2 matching over 9 bases. The V and J ends lost 6 bases and 0 bases, in that order; junction bases with no gene match: 9. The germline V gene has CDR1 SEHNR and CDR2 FQNEAQ (reference sequence). CDR3 length: 16 residues. CDR3 amino acids: CASSTKAGGSSYEQYF. CDR3 bases: TGTGCCAGCAGTACGAAAGCGGGGGGAAGCTCCTACGAGCAGTACTTC.

Concerning this clonotype: Given a much more abundant clone one base away, this may be a read error. The V and J genes are TRBV5-6 and TRBJ1-5; unclear D gene. The germline V gene has CDR1 SGHDT and CDR2 YYEEEE. The length of the CDR3 is 15 residues. The CDR3 loop is CASSLVASSDQPQHF. CDR3 coding DNA: TGTGCCAGCAGCTTGGTGGCCAGTAGCGATCAGCCCCAGCATTTT.

CDR3 sequence: CASTPGEGQPNTGELFF. CDR3 DNA sequence: TGTGCCAGTACCCCGGGGGAGGGACAGCCGAACACCGGGGAGCTGTTTTTT. The chain links TRBV19 to TRBJ2-2; D may be TRBD1 or TRBD2 (7 bases each). This CDR3 comprises 17 residues. Germline V CDR1 and CDR2: LNHDA, SQIVND (reference sequence). V was shortened by 7 bases and J by 0 bases, with 18 bases between the two germline ends.